Presented here are 13 T cell receptor beta chains from one specimen sequenced in a study of shared clonotypes between healthy human individuals. TCRdb's table, derived via immunoSEQ multiplex PCR, lists solely in-frame clones and lacks some. This sample has 2 million to 2.5 million clones, with 93% found just once. The sample taken for sequencing was naive CD4+ T cells from PBMCs. This sample's subset: CD45RA+ positively selected. These receptors were obtained from a young man in good health. Some clones in this sample may be carry-over from other donors' samples.

The gene calls are TRBV28 and TRBJ1-1; TRBD1 is a possible D gene (6 bases). Trimming took off 6 bases at V and 3 bases at J, with 17 bases between the two ends. This CDR3 is built from 15 residues. Germline-derived CDR1 and CDR2 are MDHEN and SYDVKM. This CDR3 is CASSLRGGGDTEAFF. CDR3 bases: TGTGCCAGCAGCTTAAGAGGGGGAGGGGACACTGAAGCTTTCTTT.

The V call is TRBV28, the J call TRBJ1-1, with a weak D call TRBD1 (5 bases). Trimming shortened V by 9 bases and J by 3 bases, and 14 bases separated the two germline ends. Per germline, CDR1 MDHEN and CDR2 SYDVKM. The CDR3 has 13 amino acids. The CDR3, as DNA: TGTGCCAGTCGGTGGGGGGTTGACACTGAAGCTTTCTTT. Translation: CASRWGVDTEAFF.

This rearrangement joins TRBV28 to TRBJ2-6; 10 bases map to TRBD1. The germline V gene has CDR1 MDHEN and CDR2 SYDVKM. Trimming took 5 bases from V and 3 from J; bases not matched to a gene: 1. This CDR3 comprises 15 residues. The CDR3 sequence: CASSGQGGGANVLTF. The CDR3 bases are TGTGCCAGCAGTGGACAGGGGGGTGGGGCCAACGTCCTGACTTTC.

The gene calls are TRBV7-2 and TRBJ2-6; D remains ambiguous. CDR3 length equals 17 residues. V lost 5 bases and J lost 5, with 19 bases in between. Germline CDR1 SGHTA, CDR2 FQGNSA. The CDR3 bases are TGTGCCAGCAGCGAAATGAGACGACAAAGTCGGGCCAACGTCCTGACTTTC. As protein: CASSEMRRQSRANVLTF.

This clone was observed a single time. The genes are TRBV7-9 and TRBJ1-2; 7 positions match TRBD1. CDR1 and CDR2 (germline): SEHNR, FQNEAQ (reference sequence). Trimming removed 5 bases from V and 6 bases from J; junction bases left unmatched: 12. The CDR3 is made up of 15 amino acids. In nucleotides, the CDR3 is TGTGCCAGCAGCCCAGACCTAGGGGGCCCCCATGGCTACACCTTC. Translation gives CASSPDLGGPHGYTF.

The chain recombines TRBV14 with TRBJ2-2; 9 bases line up with TRBD2. The ends lost 4 bases at V and 4 bases at J; junction bases unmatched: 7. There are 16 residues in the CDR3. From germline, CDR1 is SGHDN and CDR2 FVKESK. Here the CDR3 reads CASSRTSDPSTGELFF. The DNA for the CDR3 is TGTGCCAGCAGCCGGACTAGCGACCCATCCACCGGGGAGCTGTTTTTT.

The chain has TRBV28 and TRBJ2-7, with 13 bases fitting TRBD2. This CDR3 region has 15 residues. Germline V CDR1 and CDR2: MDHEN, SYDVKM. Trimming removed 5 bases from V and 4 bases from J; junction bases left unmatched: 5. CDR3 region: CASSTLAGGKYEQYF. As DNA, the CDR3 is TGTGCCAGCAGTACACTAGCGGGGGGGAAGTACGAGCAGTACTTC.

This rearrangement joins TRBV19 to TRBJ2-1; maybe TRBD1 (6 bases). The CDR3 is made up of 15 amino acids. CDR1 and CDR2 from the germline V gene are LNHDA and SQIVND (reference sequence). V shed 9 bases and J shed 0 bases, with 15 bases lying between them. CDR3 coding DNA: TGTGCCAGCCAGCGACAGGAAAGCTCCTACAATGAGCAGTTCTTC. Amino acid sequence: CASQRQESSYNEQFF.

The V call is TRBV19, the J call TRBJ2-5; D is perhaps TRBD1 (6 bases). From germline, CDR1 is LNHDA and CDR2 SQIVND (reference sequence). Trimming took off 1 base at V and 3 bases at J, with 12 bases between the two ends. The CDR3 totals 15 residues. In DNA form, the CDR3 reads TGTGCCAGTAGTATAGGGCAGGGGATCGAAGAGACCCAGTACTTC. Protein sequence: CASSIGQGIEETQYF. The full variable domain, its missing parts supplied by reference TRBV19 and TRBJ2-5, is DGGITQSPKYLFRKEGQNVTLSCEQNLNHDAMYWYRQDPGQGLRLIYYSQIVNDFQKGDIAEGYSVSREKKESFPLTVTSAQKNPTAFYLCASSIGQGIEETQYFGPGTRLLVL.

The chain uses TRBV7-9 and TRBJ2-1; TRBD1 matches at 7 bases. V lost 4 bases, J lost 3 bases, and 6 bases stayed unmatched. This CDR3 comprises 15 residues. The germline CDR1 and CDR2 sequences are SEHNR and FQNEAQ (reference sequence). This chain's CDR3 is CASSSSGGYYNEQFF. CDR3 nucleotide sequence: TGTGCCAGCAGCTCCTCAGGGGGATACTACAATGAGCAGTTCTTC.

This chain connects TRBV11-2 to TRBJ2-3; 7 bases are a match to TRBD2. Germline V gene sequence: CDR1 SGHAT, CDR2 FQNNGV. The CDR3 runs 15 residues. V shed 4 bases and J 5 bases; nucleotides not matched to a gene: 9. CDR3 residues: CASSSRGAGVDTQYF. The CDR3 coding sequence is TGTGCCAGCAGCTCCCGAGGGGCGGGGGTAGATACGCAGTATTTT.

CDR3 DNA sequence: TGTGCCAGCAAGGCCAGCAATCAGCCCCAGCATTTT. This encodes CASKASNQPQHF. This chain connects TRBV2 to TRBJ1-5; D ambiguous. Germline assignment: CDR1 SNHLY and CDR2 FYNNEI. V dropped 7 bases and J dropped 1 base, with 5 bases sitting between them. CDR3 length: 12 residues.

The chain recombines TRBV5-4 with TRBJ2-1; D is perhaps TRBD1 (6 bases). The CDR3 loop spans 14 amino acids. CDR1 SGHNT and CDR2 YYREEE come from the germline V gene (reference sequence). V dropped 1 base and J dropped 2 bases, with 7 bases sitting between them. CDR3 in DNA: TGTGCCAGCAGCTTGACAGGGCCCTACAATGAGCAGTTCTTC. Protein product: CASSLTGPYNEQFF.